This T cell receptor beta chain is from a study of blood T cell repertoires in COVID-19. Only in-frame clones appear in the TCRdb table, and some are missing; sequencing was by immunoSEQ multiplex PCR. Seen here are about 180,000 clones, roughly three quarters observed once, and the top ten hold roughly an eighth. Someone with COVID-19 had been met by exposed participants within 2 weeks before study entry. The trim removed 5 bases at V and 2 bases at J, leaving 11 bases unmatched. The germline V gene has CDR1 SGHVS and CDR2 FQNEAQ. CDR3 length: 16 residues. This sequence originates from a man aged 55 to 69 who had been exposed to COVID-19. This chain connects TRBV7-8 to TRBJ2-7; 8 bases map to TRBD2. Sequencing was done on a sample of PBMCs or T cells enriched from blood (not recorded which). The CDR3 nucleotides are TGTGCCAGCAGCGCGCAGGGACTAGTCGGGACCTACGAGCAGTACTTC. Translation gives CASSAQGLVGTYEQYF.